This TCR beta chain emerged from a study of blood T cell repertoires in COVID-19. As for the study in general: Sites in the United States, Italy and Spain provided acute and convalescent COVID-19 samples. The analysed material was cDNA or gDNA that came from T cells, B-cell-depleted T cells, or PBMCs.

Trimming shortened V by 4 bases and J by 1 base, and 10 bases separated the two germline ends. Germline CDR1 reads LGHNA; CDR2 reads YSLEER. CDR3 size: 15 residues. In the authors' methods: Amplification of reference gene primers provided the estimated nucleated cell counts. Profiled with immunoSEQ multiplex PCR; TCRdb holds only in-frame clones, not every one. V and J calls plus clone size are reproduced from that table; the DNA served to infer D and trimming. The sample has 62,000 or so clones; about three quarters are singletons. The chain links TRBV4-3 to TRBJ2-2, with D perhaps TRBD2 (6 bases). The sequence derives from a human donor in a cohort sampled during active COVID-19. The sequenced sample was peripheral blood. The chain's CDR3 is CASSREAGNTGELFF. The CDR3 DNA reads as TGCGCCAGCAGCCGGGAGGCGGGGAACACCGGGGAGCTGTTTTTT.